A single sample is the source of the 18 T cell receptor beta chains below, sequenced in a study of Graves' ophthalmopathy and Graves' hyperthyroidism. RNA transcripts served as template for amplifying TCR beta CDR3 sequences. Following a first-round RT-PCR that used HTBI primers, a second-round multiplex PCR was carried out. TCRdb redid the calling of the multiplex PCR reads with MiXCR, one entry per CDR3 protein. The sample lists 450,000 or so distinct CDR3 sequences, 13% to 15% occurring once. Sequencing was carried out using blood. These receptors came from a woman aged 25 to 39 with Graves' ophthalmopathy.

This clonotype was recorded at least ten times. The rearrangement joins TRBV5-5 to TRBJ2-7; maybe TRBD1 (6 bases). Trimming shortened V by 8 bases and J by 5 bases, and 17 bases separated the two germline ends. The CDR3 runs 13 residues. The germline V gene has CDR1 SGHKS and CDR2 YYEKEE (reference sequence). CDR3: CASYRQDGDEQYF. The CDR3 DNA is TGTGCCAGTTACCGACAGGACGGGGACGAGCAGTACTTC.

The sample holds one count of this clonotype. The junction departs from germline at one end; a sequencing error may be responsible. This rearrangement joins TRBV28 to TRBJ2-7; tentatively, D is TRBD2 (5 bases). Germline CDR1 and CDR2: MDHEN and SYDVKM. The CDR3 is 15 amino acids. As DNA, the CDR3 is TGTGCCAGCAGTTTAGGTCCTAGCACCAACTACGATCAGTACTTC. As protein: CASSLGPSTNYDQYF.

This clonotype was recorded many times. The V and J genes are TRBV5-1 and TRBJ2-2, with TRBD1 matching 9 bases. V lost 4 bases and J lost 2; bases outside the gene matches: 6. Germline V lookup: CDR1 SGHRS, CDR2 YFSETQ. This CDR3 has 16 amino acids. CDR3 DNA: TGCGCCAGCAGCCCGGACAGGGGTGGTAACACCGGGGAGCTGTTTTTT. Protein sequence: CASSPDRGGNTGELFF.

This clonotype was observed at least ten times. The J gene is TRBJ1-1, the V gene TRBV18; D uncertain. This CDR3 spans 13 amino acids. V lost 6 bases to trimming and J lost 6 bases, with 14 bases between them. Germline-derived CDR1 and CDR2 are KGHSH and LQKENI. The CDR3 is CASSEQIDAEAFF. CDR3 coding DNA: TGTGCCAGCTCCGAACAGATAGATGCTGAAGCTTTCTTT.

This clonotype was found many times. The chain couples TRBV12-3 or TRBV12-4 to TRBJ2-5; 7 nucleotides align to TRBD1. The CDR3 has 14 residues. After removal of 6 bases from V and 5 bases from J, the junction contained 9 bases not matched to a gene. For the CDR3, the DNA is TGTGCCAGCAGCCTGACAGGGTTGTATGAGACCCAGTACTTC. This gives the protein CASSLTGLYETQYF.

In its sample, this clonotype was seen many times. The genes are TRBV28 and TRBJ1-6; 10 bases fit TRBD1. Germline CDR1 MDHEN, CDR2 SYDVKM. This CDR3 region has 15 residues. V lost 6 bases, J lost 10 bases, and 9 bases stayed unmatched. The CDR3 DNA reads TGTGCCAGCAGCTGGTGGACAGGGGGTGACTCACCCCTCCACTTT. Amino acids: CASSWWTGGDSPLHF. The whole variable domain, remainder taken from reference TRBV28 and TRBJ1-6, is DVKVTQSSRYLVKRTGEKVFLECVQDMDHENMFWYRQDPGLGLRLIYFSYDVKMKEKGDIPEGYSVSREKKERFSLILESASTNQTSMYLCASSWWTGGDSPLHFGNGTRLTVT.

The chain links TRBV6-5 to TRBJ1-2; D is ambiguous. The CDR3 has 13 residues. Trimming shortened V by 3 bases and J by 4 bases, and 9 bases separated the two germline ends. The germline V gene has CDR1 MNHEY and CDR2 SVGAGI. CDR3 sequence (DNA): TGTGCCAGCAGTTATGGCATAGGCTATGGCTACACCTTC. Translated, it gives CASSYGIGYGYTF.

This clonotype occurred many times. The rearrangement uses TRBV18 and TRBJ1-6, with D perhaps matching TRBD1 (6 bases). In germline, CDR1 is KGHSH, CDR2 LQKENI. This CDR3 region has 14 residues. Trimming removed 2 bases from V and 7 bases from J, with 9 bases in between. The CDR3 region has the DNA TGTGCCAGCTCACCAACAGGGCAAAATTCACCCCTCCACTTT. This encodes CASSPTGQNSPLHF.

The genes are TRBV20-1 and TRBJ2-7; 8 bases fit TRBD1. From germline, CDR1 is DFQATT and CDR2 SNEGSKA (reference sequence). This CDR3 comprises 14 residues. Losses at the gene ends were 0 bases for V and 5 bases for J; bases not matched to a gene: 6. In nucleotides, the CDR3 is TGCAGTGCTAGAGATTTCAGGGGGCTTAACGAGCAGTACTTC. It specifies CSARDFRGLNEQYF.

The sample holds many counts of this clonotype. This chain uses TRBV7-8 with TRBJ1-6; D is perhaps TRBD1 (5 bases). Trimming pared 0 bases from V and 9 bases from J, leaving 6 bases between. The CDR3 has 13 residues. Germline V gives CDR1 SGHVS, CDR2 FQNEAQ. The CDR3 loop reads CASSLAGVSPLHF. As DNA, the CDR3 is TGTGCCAGCAGCTTAGCGGGGGTTTCACCCCTCCACTTT.

The chain carries TRBV5-1 and TRBJ2-7; 9 bases are a match to TRBD2. CDR1 and CDR2 from the germline V gene are SGHRS and YFSETQ. V lost 4 bases, J lost 1 base, and 9 bases stayed unmatched. The CDR3 is made up of 16 amino acids. The CDR3, as DNA: TGCGCCAGCAGCCCCCGGAGCGGGGGGCAGTCCTACGAGCAGTACTTC. It specifies CASSPRSGGQSYEQYF. Full variable domain (rest looked up from reference TRBV5-1 and TRBJ2-7): KAGVTQTPRYLIKTRGQQVTLSCSPISGHRSVSWYQQTPGQGLQFLFEYFSETQRNKGNFPGRFSGRQFSNSRSEMNVSTLELGDSALYLCASSPRSGGQSYEQYFGPGTRLTVT.

There are a few counts of this clonotype. Compared with germline, one end of the junction differs, possibly owing to a read error. The chain links TRBV27 to TRBJ2-5, with TRBD1 as a possible D gene (6 bases). The CDR3 has 14 residues. Germline-derived CDR1 and CDR2 are MNHEY and SMNVEV (reference sequence). CDR3 protein: CAISYTGYQETQYF. The DNA for the CDR3 is TGTGCCATCAGTTATACAGGGTACCAAGAGACCCAGTACTTC.

The rearrangement links TRBV15 to TRBJ1-1; 8 nucleotides agree with TRBD1. This CDR3 has 15 amino acids. Germline values: CDR1 LNHNV, CDR2 YYDKDF (reference sequence). The junction had 5 bases not matched to a gene; V was cut back by 0 bases and J by 5 bases. CDR3 bases: TGTGCCACCAGCAGAGATACAGGGGGAGGTACTGAAGCTTTCTTT. Encoded protein: CATSRDTGGGTEAFF.

V and J are TRBV9 and TRBJ2-2; 11 bases line up with TRBD2. The germline CDR1 and CDR2 sequences are SGDLS and YYNGEE. V was pared by 0 bases and J by 5 bases, with 3 bases of the junction left unmatched. The CDR3 runs to 16 residues. The CDR3 reads CASSVAPSGGTGELFF. The CDR3 coding sequence is TGTGCCAGCAGCGTAGCTCCTAGCGGGGGGACCGGGGAGCTGTTTTTT.

This clonotype was seen repeatedly, ten times or more. The CDR3: CASSLIPIDSSSYEQYF. CDR3 DNA sequence: TGTGCCAGCAGTTTAATCCCGATCGACAGTAGCTCCTACGAGCAGTACTTC. The rearrangement joins TRBV28 to TRBJ2-7; possibly TRBD1 for D (5 bases). The V and J ends lost 2 bases and 0 bases respectively, with 17 bases between them. This CDR3 is built from 17 residues. Germline CDR1 MDHEN, CDR2 SYDVKM.

Many counts were recorded for this clonotype. The chain's CDR3 is CASSLHIGTGYEQYF. For the CDR3, the DNA is TGTGCCAGCAGCCTACACATAGGGACAGGCTACGAGCAGTACTTC. V gene TRBV11-2 combines with J gene TRBJ2-7; 8 bases map to TRBD1. V was pared by 5 bases and J by 3 bases, with 9 bases of the junction left unmatched. CDR3 length: 15 residues. CDR1 is SGHAT and CDR2 is FQNNGV in the germline V gene.

The rearrangement uses TRBV12-3 or TRBV12-4 and TRBJ1-5, with D possibly matching TRBD1 (5 bases). The CDR3 has 15 residues. The V end was cut by 6 bases, the J end by 3 bases, with 15 bases between. This CDR3 reads CASSAREGINQPQHF. The CDR3 nucleotides read TGTGCCAGCAGCGCCAGGGAGGGGATCAATCAGCCCCAGCATTTT.

This clonotype was seen ten or more times. The V gene is TRBV24-1, the J gene TRBJ1-5; 7 positions agree with TRBD1. V lost 4 bases and J lost 3; bases outside the gene matches: 8. Germline V CDR1 and CDR2: KGHDR, SFDVKD. The CDR3 sequence is 16 residues long. The CDR3 bases are TGTGCCACCAGTGACCGCGATACAGGGGTCAATCAGCCCCAGCATTTT. The encoded protein is CATSDRDTGVNQPQHF.